The clone carrying this T cell receptor (beta chain) was counted a few times. Its matching antigen is unknown. Each donor was a healthy Caucasian. The entry originates in a study of identical twins. Findings and caveats of the study: Abundant beta clonotypes from cord blood had fewer insertions, unlike memory repertoires, which showed none. Within monozygotic twins, out-of-frame TCR alpha sharing was underestimated by the models.

Germline V gives CDR1 DFQATT, CDR2 SNEGSKA (reference sequence). The CDR3 has 14 residues. Trimming shortened V by 5 bases and J by 3 bases, and 16 bases separated the two germline ends. TCRdb fed the 5' RACE reads into MiXCR, producing one record per CDR3 protein. This table has 350,000 to 450,000 distinct CDR3 sequences, 18% appearing once. This TCR was recovered from a man aged 45-60 years in good health. The sequencing sample was made of naive T cells sorted from blood. V usage is TRBV20-1 and J usage is TRBJ1-1, with D possibly TRBD1 on 5 matching bases. In nucleotides, the CDR3 is TGCAGTGCTCTCACTTGGGGGAAGGACACTGAAGCTTTCTTT. Its protein product is CSALTWGKDTEAFF.